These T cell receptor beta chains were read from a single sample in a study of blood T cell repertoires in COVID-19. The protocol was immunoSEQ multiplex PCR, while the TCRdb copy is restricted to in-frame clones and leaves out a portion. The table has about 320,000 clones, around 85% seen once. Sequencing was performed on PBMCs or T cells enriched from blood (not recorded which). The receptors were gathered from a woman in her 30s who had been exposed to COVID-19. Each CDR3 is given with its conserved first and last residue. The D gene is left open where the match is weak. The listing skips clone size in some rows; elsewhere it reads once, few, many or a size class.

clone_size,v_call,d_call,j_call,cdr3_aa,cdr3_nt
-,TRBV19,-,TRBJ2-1,CASSPYGGVDEQFF,TGTGCCAGTAGTCCTTATGGAGGGGTGGATGAGCAGTTCTTC
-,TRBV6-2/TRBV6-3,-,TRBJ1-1,CASSYGGAEAFF,TGTGCCAGCAGTTACGGGGGCGCTGAAGCTTTCTTT
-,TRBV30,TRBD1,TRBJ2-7,CAWSDLQGVREQYF,TGTGCCTGGAGTGATCTACAGGGGGTTCGCGAGCAGTACTTC
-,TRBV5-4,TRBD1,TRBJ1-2,CASSQDRELRGYTF,TGTGCCAGCAGCCAAGACAGGGAATTAAGGGGCTACACCTTC
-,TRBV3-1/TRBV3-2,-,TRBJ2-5,CASGITKVGGETQYF,TGTGCCAGCGGCATAACTAAAGTCGGGGGAGAGACCCAGTACTTC
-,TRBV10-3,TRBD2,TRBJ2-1,CAISETENLAGSSYNEQFF,TGTGCCATCAGTGAGACCGAAAACTTAGCGGGATCCTCCTACAATGAGCAGTTCTTC
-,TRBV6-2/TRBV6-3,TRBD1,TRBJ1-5,CASSLFNFQTGDPKINSNQPQHF,TGTGCCAGCAGCCTATTTAACTTCCAGACAGGGGACCCTAAGATCAATAGCAATCAGCCCCAGCATTTT
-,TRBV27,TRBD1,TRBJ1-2,CASSQRTGAYGYTF,TGTGCCAGCAGTCAGCGGACAGGAGCTTATGGCTACACCTTC
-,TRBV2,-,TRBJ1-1,CASNWGGPTTEAFF,TGTGCCAGCAACTGGGGGGGACCCACCACTGAAGCTTTCTTT
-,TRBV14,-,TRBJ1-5,CASRLAGVRSNQPQHF,TGTGCCAGCAGACTGGCAGGGGTACGAAGCAATCAGCCCCAGCATTTT
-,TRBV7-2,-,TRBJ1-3,CASSLAPGTGNTIYF,TGTGCCAGCAGCTTAGCGCCCGGGACTGGAAACACCATATATTTT
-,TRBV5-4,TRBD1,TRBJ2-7,CASSQGQASNEQYF,TGTGCCAGCAGCCAAGGACAGGCCTCTAACGAGCAGTACTTC
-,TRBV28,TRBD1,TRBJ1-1,CASSLTGFSYTEAFF,TGTGCCAGCAGTTTGACAGGGTTTTCGTATACTGAAGCTTTCTTT
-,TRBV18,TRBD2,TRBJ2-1,CASSPPRAGVDNEQFF,TGTGCCAGCTCACCACCTCGGGCGGGAGTTGACAATGAGCAGTTCTTC
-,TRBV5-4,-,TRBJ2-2,CASSLVVNTGELFF,TGTGCCAGCAGCTTGGTAGTGAACACCGGGGAGCTGTTTTTT
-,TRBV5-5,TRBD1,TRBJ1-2,CASSSTPGQEYGYTF,TGTGCCAGCAGCTCAACACCGGGACAGGAGTATGGCTACACCTTC
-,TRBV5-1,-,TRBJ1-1,CASSLNAGPTEAFF,TGCGCCAGCAGCTTGAATGCAGGTCCCACTGAAGCTTTCTTT
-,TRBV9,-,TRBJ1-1,CASSITGQDRTEAFF,TGTGCCAGCAGCATTACAGGGCAGGATCGCACTGAAGCTTTCTTT
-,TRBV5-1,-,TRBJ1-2,CASSLGAGLEVYGYTF,TGCGCCAGCAGCCTTGGCGCGGGCCTAGAGGTGTATGGCTACACCTTC
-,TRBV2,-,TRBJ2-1,CATQGLAGEQFF,TGTGCCACCCAAGGTTTAGCCGGTGAGCAGTTCTTC
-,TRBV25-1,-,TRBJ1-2,CASTSDYGYTF,TGTGCCAGCACCTCGGACTATGGCTACACCTTC
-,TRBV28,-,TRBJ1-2,CASRMTGSNYGYTF,TGTGCCAGCAGAATGACAGGTTCTAACTATGGCTACACCTTC
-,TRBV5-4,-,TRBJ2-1,CASSLGSSSYNEQFF,TGTGCCAGCAGCTTGGGATCCAGCTCCTACAATGAGCAGTTCTTC
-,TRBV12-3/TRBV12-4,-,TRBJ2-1,CASSPLQGQFF,TGTGCCAGCAGTCCCCTTCAGGGGCAGTTCTTC
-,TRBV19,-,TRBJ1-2,CASSTGTSRYTF,TGTGCCAGTAGTACGGGGACATCTCGCTACACCTTC
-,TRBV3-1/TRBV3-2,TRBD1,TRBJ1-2,CASSQEIQGGYGYTF,TGTGCCAGCAGCCAAGAAATACAGGGGGGCTATGGCTACACCTTC
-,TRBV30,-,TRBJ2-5,CAWSTQGYGTQYF,TGTGCCTGGAGTACACAGGGATACGGGACCCAGTACTTC
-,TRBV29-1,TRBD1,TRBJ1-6,CSVAGQLGSPLHF,TGCAGCGTTGCGGGACAGCTAGGATCACCCCTCCACTTT
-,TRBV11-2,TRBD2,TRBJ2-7,CASSDGTTAYEQYF,TGTGCCAGCAGCGACGGGACTACAGCCTACGAGCAGTACTTC
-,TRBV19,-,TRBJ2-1,CASSGLTGALYNEQFF,TGTGCCAGTAGTGGACTAACGGGCGCCCTCTACAATGAGCAGTTCTTC
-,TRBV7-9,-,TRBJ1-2,CASSPARDKQGYTF,TGTGCCAGCAGCCCCGCTCGGGACAAACAAGGCTACACCTTC
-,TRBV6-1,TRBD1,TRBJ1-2,CASSDGQGVVGYTF,TGTGCCAGCAGTGACGGACAGGGAGTGGTTGGCTACACCTTC
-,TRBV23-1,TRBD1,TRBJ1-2,CAGCGQGFYNYGYTF,TGCGCCGGGTGTGGACAGGGGTTTTATAACTATGGCTACACCTTC
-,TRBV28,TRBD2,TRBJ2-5,CASLEAGVQETQYF,TGTGCCAGCCTAGAAGCGGGGGTGCAAGAGACCCAGTACTTC
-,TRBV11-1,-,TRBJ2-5,CASSLIAGWETQYF,TGTGCCAGCAGCCTTATCGCAGGGTGGGAGACCCAGTACTTC
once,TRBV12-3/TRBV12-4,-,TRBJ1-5,CASSSGGSQPQHF,TGTGCCAGCAGTTCGGGCGGGAGTCAGCCCCAGCATTTT
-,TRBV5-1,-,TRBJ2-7,CASSLGGTYEQYF,TGCGCCAGCAGCTTAGGCGGAACCTACGAGCAGTACTTC
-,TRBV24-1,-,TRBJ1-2,CATSISGHGYTF,TGTGCCACCAGTATCTCAGGGCACGGCTACACCTTC
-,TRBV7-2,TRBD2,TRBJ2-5,CASSTRTSQETQYF,TGTGCCAGCAGCACGAGGACTAGTCAAGAGACCCAGTACTTC
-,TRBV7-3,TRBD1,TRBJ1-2,CASSGSTGGGGYTF,TGTGCCAGCAGCGGCTCGACAGGGGGAGGTGGCTACACCTTC
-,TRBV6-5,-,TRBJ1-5,CASSPRERGVQPQHF,TGTGCCAGCAGTCCGCGGGAACGGGGTGTGCAGCCCCAGCATTTT
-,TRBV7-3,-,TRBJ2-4,CASSPDTAQNIQYF,TGTGCCAGCAGCCCGGACACCGCCCAAAACATTCAGTACTTC
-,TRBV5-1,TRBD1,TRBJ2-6,CASSDPGQPWSGANVLTF,TGCGCCAGCAGCGACCCGGGACAGCCCTGGTCTGGGGCCAACGTCCTGACTTTC
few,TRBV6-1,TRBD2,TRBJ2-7,CASSERGGTESTGRSYEQYF,TGTGCCAGCAGTGAACGCGGGGGGACCGAATCGACGGGACGATCCTACGAGCAGTACTTC
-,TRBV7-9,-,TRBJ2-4,CASSLAREGNIQYF,TGTGCCAGCAGCTTAGCCAGGGAAGGAAACATTCAGTACTTC
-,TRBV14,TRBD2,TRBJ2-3,CASSQVAGSGTDTQYF,TGTGCCAGCAGCCAAGTAGCGGGATCGGGCACAGATACGCAGTATTTT
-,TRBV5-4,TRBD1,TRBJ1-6,CASSFTGDNSPLHF,TGTGCCAGCAGCTTTACAGGGGATAATTCACCCCTCCACTTT
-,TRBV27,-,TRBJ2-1,CASHEWGRENEQFF,TGTGCCAGCCACGAATGGGGGCGGGAGAATGAGCAGTTCTTC